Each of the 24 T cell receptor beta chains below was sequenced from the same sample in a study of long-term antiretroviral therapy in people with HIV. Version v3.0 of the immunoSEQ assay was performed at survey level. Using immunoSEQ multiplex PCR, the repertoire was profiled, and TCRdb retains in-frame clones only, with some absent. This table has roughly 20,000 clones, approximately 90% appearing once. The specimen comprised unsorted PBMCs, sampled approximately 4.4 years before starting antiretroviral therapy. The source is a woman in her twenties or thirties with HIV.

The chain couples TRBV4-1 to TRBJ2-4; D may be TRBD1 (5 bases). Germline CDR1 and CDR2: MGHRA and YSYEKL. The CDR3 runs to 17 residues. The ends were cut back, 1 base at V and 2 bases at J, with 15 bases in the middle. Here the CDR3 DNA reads TGCGCCAGCAGCCAAGTCGGTTCAGGGCAGTCCAAAAACATTCAGTACTTC. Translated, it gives CASSQVGSGQSKNIQYF.

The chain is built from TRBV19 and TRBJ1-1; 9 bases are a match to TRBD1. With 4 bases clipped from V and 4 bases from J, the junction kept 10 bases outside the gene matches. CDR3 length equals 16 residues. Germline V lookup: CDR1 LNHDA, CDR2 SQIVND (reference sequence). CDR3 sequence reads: CASSKRTGAMGTEAFF. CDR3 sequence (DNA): TGTGCCAGTAGTAAACGGACAGGGGCTATGGGCACTGAAGCTTTCTTT.

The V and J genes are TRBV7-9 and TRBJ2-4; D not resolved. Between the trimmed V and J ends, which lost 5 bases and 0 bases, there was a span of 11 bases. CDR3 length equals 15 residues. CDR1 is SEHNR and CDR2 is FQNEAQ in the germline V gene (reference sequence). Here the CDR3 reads CASSPSEVAKNIQYF. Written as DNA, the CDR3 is TGTGCCAGCAGCCCGAGTGAGGTAGCCAAAAACATTCAGTACTTC.

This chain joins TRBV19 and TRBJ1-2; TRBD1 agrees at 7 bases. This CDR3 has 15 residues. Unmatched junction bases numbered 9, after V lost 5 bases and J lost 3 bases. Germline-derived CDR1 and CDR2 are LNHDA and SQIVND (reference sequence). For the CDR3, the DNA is TGTGCCAGTAGTCTCGAGGCGACAGGGTACTATGGCTACACCTTC. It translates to CASSLEATGYYGYTF.

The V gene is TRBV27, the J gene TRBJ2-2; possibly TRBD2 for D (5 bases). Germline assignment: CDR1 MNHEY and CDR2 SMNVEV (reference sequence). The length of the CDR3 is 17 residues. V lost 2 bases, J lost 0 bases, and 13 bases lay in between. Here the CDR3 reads CASSLRWTAANTGELFF. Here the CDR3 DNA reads TGTGCCAGCAGTTTAAGGTGGACTGCCGCGAACACCGGGGAGCTGTTTTTT.

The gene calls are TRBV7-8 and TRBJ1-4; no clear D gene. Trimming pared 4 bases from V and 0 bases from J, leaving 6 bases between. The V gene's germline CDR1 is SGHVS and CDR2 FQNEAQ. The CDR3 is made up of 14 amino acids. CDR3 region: CASSSQTTNEKLFF. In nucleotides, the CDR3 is TGTGCCAGCAGCTCGCAGACAACTAATGAAAAACTGTTTTTT.

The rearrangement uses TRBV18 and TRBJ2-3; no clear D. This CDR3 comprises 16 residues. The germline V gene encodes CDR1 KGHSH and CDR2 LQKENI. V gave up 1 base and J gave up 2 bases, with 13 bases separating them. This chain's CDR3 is CASSPRPVRVTDTQYF. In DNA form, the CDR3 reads TGTGCCAGCTCACCACGGCCGGTAAGGGTCACAGATACGCAGTATTTT.

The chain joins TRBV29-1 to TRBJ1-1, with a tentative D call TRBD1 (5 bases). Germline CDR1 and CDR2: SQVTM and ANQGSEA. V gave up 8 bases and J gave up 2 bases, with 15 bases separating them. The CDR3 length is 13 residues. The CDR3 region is CSSKSGTNTEAFF. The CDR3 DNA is TGCAGCTCCAAGTCAGGGACCAACACTGAAGCTTTCTTT. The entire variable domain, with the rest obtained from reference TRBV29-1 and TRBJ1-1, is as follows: SAVISQKPSRDICQRGTSLTIQCQVDSQVTMMFWYRQQPGQSLTLIATANQGSEATYESGFVIDKFPISRPNLTFSTLTVSNMSPEDSSIYLCSSKSGTNTEAFFGQGTRLTVV.

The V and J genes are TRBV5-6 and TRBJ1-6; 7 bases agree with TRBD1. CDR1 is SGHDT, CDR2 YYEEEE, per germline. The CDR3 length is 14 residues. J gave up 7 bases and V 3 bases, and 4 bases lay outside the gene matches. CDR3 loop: CASSSGTVNSPLHF. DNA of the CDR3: TGTGCCAGCAGCTCCGGGACAGTAAATTCACCCCTCCACTTT. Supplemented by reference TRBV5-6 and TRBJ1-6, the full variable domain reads DAGVTQSPTHLIKTRGQQVTLRCSPKSGHDTVSWYQQALGQGPQFIFQYYEEEERQRGNFPDRFSGHQFPNYSSELNVNALLLGDSALYLCASSSGTVNSPLHFGNGTRLTVT.

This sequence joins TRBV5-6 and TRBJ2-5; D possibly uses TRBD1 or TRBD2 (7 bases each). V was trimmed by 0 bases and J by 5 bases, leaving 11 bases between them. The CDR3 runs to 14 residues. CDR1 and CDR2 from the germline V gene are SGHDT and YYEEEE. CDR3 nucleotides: TGTGCCAGCAGCTTGGTCCAGGGGGGGGAGACCCAGTACTTC. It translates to CASSLVQGGETQYF.

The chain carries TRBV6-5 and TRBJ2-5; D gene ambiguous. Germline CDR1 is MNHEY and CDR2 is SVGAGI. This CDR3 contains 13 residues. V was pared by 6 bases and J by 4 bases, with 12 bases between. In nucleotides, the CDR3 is TGTGCCAGCAGCCCTCTAACGGGAGAGACCCAGTACTTC. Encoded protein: CASSPLTGETQYF.

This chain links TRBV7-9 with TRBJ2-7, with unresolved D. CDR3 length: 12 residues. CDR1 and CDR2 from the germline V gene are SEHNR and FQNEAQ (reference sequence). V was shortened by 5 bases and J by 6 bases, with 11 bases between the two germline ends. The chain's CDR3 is CASSPREGEQYF. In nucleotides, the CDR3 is TGTGCCAGCAGCCCCAGAGAAGGCGAGCAGTACTTC.

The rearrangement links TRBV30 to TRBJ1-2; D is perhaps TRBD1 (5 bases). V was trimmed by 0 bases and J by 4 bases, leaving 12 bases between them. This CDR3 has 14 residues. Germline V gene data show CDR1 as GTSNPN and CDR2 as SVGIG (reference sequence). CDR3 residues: CAWSVRGGTYGYTF. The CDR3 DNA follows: TGTGCCTGGAGTGTACGTGGTGGGACCTATGGCTACACCTTC.

The CDR3 reads CASSPRGPDTQYF. In DNA, the CDR3 is TGTGCCAGCAGCCCCAGGGGCCCAGATACGCAGTATTTT. The chain couples TRBV7-9 to TRBJ2-3, with D perhaps TRBD1 (6 bases). With 5 bases removed from V and 4 bases from J, the gap between germline ends came to 10 bases. There are 13 residues in the CDR3. Germline V CDR1 and CDR2: SEHNR, FQNEAQ (reference sequence).

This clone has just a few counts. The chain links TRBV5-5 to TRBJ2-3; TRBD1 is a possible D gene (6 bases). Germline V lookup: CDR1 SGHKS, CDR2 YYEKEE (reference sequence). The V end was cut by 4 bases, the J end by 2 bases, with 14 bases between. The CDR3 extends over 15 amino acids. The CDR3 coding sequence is TGTGCCAGCAGCCCCGGACAGTTAAACACAGATACGCAGTATTTT. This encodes CASSPGQLNTDTQYF.

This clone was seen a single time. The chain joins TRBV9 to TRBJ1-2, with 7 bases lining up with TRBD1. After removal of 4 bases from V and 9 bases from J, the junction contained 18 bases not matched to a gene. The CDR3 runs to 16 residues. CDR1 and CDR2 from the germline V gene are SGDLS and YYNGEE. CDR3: CASSKAVGQPLLSYTF. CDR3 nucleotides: TGTGCCAGCAGCAAAGCCGTGGGACAGCCTCTTCTAAGCTACACCTTC. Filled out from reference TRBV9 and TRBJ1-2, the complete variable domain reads DSGVTQTPKHLITATGQRVTLRCSPRSGDLSVYWYQQSLDQGLQFLIQYYNGEERAKGNILERFSAQQFPDLHSELNLSSLELGDSALYFCASSKAVGQPLLSYTFGSGTRLTVV.

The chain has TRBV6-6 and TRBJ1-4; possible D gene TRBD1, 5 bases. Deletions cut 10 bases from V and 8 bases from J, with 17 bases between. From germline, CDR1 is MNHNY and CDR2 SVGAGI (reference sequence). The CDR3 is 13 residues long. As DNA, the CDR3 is TGTGCCACCCATTCGGTGGAGGGGGAAAAACTGTTTTTT. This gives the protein CATHSVEGEKLFF.

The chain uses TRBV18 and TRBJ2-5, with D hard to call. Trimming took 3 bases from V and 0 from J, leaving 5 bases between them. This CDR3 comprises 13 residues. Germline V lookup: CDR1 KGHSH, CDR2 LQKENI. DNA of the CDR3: TGTGCCAGCTCACCGAGTTACCAAGAGACCCAGTACTTC. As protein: CASSPSYQETQYF.

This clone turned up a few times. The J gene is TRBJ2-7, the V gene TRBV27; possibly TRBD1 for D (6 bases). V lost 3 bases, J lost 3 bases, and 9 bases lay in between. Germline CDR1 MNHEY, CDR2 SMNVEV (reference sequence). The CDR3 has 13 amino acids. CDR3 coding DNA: TGTGCCAGCAGTTTTGGACAGCACTACGAGCAGTACTTC. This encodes CASSFGQHYEQYF.

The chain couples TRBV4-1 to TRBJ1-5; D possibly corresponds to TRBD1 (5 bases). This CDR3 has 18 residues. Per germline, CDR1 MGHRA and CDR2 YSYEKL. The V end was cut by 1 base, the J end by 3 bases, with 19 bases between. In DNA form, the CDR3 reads TGCGCCAGCAGCCAAGTGGATATGGGACTAGGGTTCAATCAGCCCCAGCATTTT. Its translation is CASSQVDMGLGFNQPQHF.

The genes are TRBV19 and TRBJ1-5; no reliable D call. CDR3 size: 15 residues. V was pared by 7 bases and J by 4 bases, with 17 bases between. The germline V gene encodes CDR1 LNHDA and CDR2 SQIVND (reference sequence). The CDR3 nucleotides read TGTGCCAGTATCCCCAGTATCGGCTCTAATCAGCCCCAGCATTTT. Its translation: CASIPSIGSNQPQHF.

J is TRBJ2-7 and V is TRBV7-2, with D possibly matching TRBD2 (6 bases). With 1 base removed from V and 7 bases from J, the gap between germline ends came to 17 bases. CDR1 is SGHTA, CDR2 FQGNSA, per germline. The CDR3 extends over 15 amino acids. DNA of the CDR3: TGTGCCAGCAGCTTAGGAGTTAGCGGCCCGAGGGAGCAGTACTTC. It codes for CASSLGVSGPREQYF.

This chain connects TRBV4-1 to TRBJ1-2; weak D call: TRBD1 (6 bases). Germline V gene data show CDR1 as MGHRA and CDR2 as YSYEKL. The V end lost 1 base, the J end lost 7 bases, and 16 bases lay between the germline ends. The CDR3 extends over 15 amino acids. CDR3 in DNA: TGCGCCAGCAGCCAAGGGGGCAGGGGCGGTAGTGGCTACACCTTC. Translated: CASSQGGRGGSGYTF.

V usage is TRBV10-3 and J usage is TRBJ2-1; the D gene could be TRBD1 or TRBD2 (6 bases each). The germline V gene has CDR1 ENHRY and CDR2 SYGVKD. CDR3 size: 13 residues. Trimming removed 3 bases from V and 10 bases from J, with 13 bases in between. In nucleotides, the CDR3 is TGTGCCATCAGTGACCGGGGGCAGGACGAGCAGTTCTTC. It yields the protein CAISDRGQDEQFF.